The 17 T cell receptor beta chains given below trace back to one sample, sequenced in a study of early T cells in non-severe SARS-CoV-2 infection. Via MiXCR, TCRdb re-called the 5' RACE reads, giving one row per CDR3 protein. The sample has fewer than 60,000 distinct CDR3 sequences; roughly 10% are singletons. The source material was whole blood. The origin of the receptors is an adult who was a healthcare worker with PCR-confirmed SARS-CoV-2 infection or an uninfected control (not recorded which).

The table lists this clonotype with a few counts. The chain joins TRBV4-3 to TRBJ2-7; 7 bases align to TRBD2. The V and J ends lost 0 bases and 0 bases, in that order; junction bases with no gene match: 8. The germline gives CDR1 LGHNA, CDR2 YSLEER. CDR3 length equals 17 residues. CDR3 nucleotides: TGCGCCAGCAGCCAAGATTACGCTAGCGGCTTCTCCTACGAGCAGTACTTC. Its protein product is CASSQDYASGFSYEQYF.

This clonotype was counted many times. This chain uses TRBV5-1 with TRBJ2-2; 8 bases match TRBD2. The V gene end was trimmed by 3 bases and the J gene end by 6 bases; junction bases not matched to a gene: 7. Germline V lookup: CDR1 SGHRS, CDR2 YFSETQ. This CDR3 region has 15 residues. The CDR3 nucleotides read TGCGCCAGCAGCTGGATGTTGACTAGCGCCGGGGAGCTGTTTTTT. Protein product: CASSWMLTSAGELFF. Using reference TRBV5-1 and TRBJ2-2 for the parts outside the CDR3, the full variable domain is KAGVTQTPRYLIKTRGQQVTLSCSPISGHRSVSWYQQTPGQGLQFLFEYFSETQRNKGNFPGRFSGRQFSNSRSEMNVSTLELGDSALYLCASSWMLTSAGELFFGEGSRLTVL.

The V and J genes are TRBV6-5 and TRBJ2-3; TRBD2 matches at 10 bases. J lost 7 bases, V lost 6 bases, and 10 bases had no gene match. This CDR3 contains 15 residues. Germline V gives CDR1 MNHEY, CDR2 SVGAGI. CDR3 DNA sequence: TGTGCCAGCAGCACCCAGCGGGAGGGCCAACATACGCAGTATTTT. Translated, it gives CASSTQREGQHTQYF.

The chain is built from TRBV25-1 and TRBJ1-1, with D possibly being TRBD1 (5 bases). Germline lookup yields CDR1 MGHDK and CDR2 SYGVNS. CDR3 length equals 14 residues. Trimming cost V 1 base and J 1 base, with 7 bases left between them. In DNA, the CDR3 is TGTGCCAGCAGTGAATGGGGGGGGAACACTGAAGCTTTCTTT. Translating gives CASSEWGGNTEAFF.

This clonotype was seen at least ten times. The V gene is TRBV5-1, the J gene TRBJ2-5; the D is unclear. V was pared by 2 bases and J by 1 base, with 9 bases between. Germline-derived CDR1 and CDR2 are SGHRS and YFSETQ. The length of the CDR3 is 14 residues. The CDR3 DNA reads TGCGCCAGCAGCTTACGGCAAGCCCAAGAGACCCAGTACTTC. Protein product: CASSLRQAQETQYF.

This clonotype was observed many times. The chain joins TRBV27 to TRBJ1-1, with D tentatively TRBD1 (6 bases). V gave up 9 bases and J gave up 0 bases, with 11 bases separating them. The germline CDR1 and CDR2 sequences are MNHEY and SMNVEV (reference sequence). This CDR3 region has 13 residues. The CDR3: CASSSGVNTEAFF. The CDR3, as DNA: TGTGCCAGTTCCTCAGGGGTGAACACTGAAGCTTTCTTT.

There are many counts of this clonotype. The V call is TRBV12-3 or TRBV12-4, the J call TRBJ2-1; 7 nucleotides agree with TRBD2. The CDR3 extends over 16 amino acids. Unmatched junction bases numbered 12, after V lost 6 bases and J lost 4 bases. CDR3 nucleotides: TGTGCCAGCAGCTCTCGCGGGGCAGCGGGATACAATGAGCAGTTCTTC. Amino acid sequence: CASSSRGAAGYNEQFF.

The V and J genes are TRBV5-1 and TRBJ1-3; D is unclear. The CDR3 is 16 residues long. Trimming took off 2 bases at V and 0 bases at J, with 12 bases between the two ends. The V gene's germline CDR1 is SGHRS and CDR2 YFSETQ. In DNA, the CDR3 is TGCGCCAGCAGCTTACCCGAATCGGGCTCTGGAAACACCATATATTTT. The encoded protein is CASSLPESGSGNTIYF. Combining the CDR3 with reference TRBV5-1 and TRBJ1-3 gives the whole variable domain KAGVTQTPRYLIKTRGQQVTLSCSPISGHRSVSWYQQTPGQGLQFLFEYFSETQRNKGNFPGRFSGRQFSNSRSEMNVSTLELGDSALYLCASSLPESGSGNTIYFGEGSWLTVV.

This clonotype was seen more than once but under ten times. V and J are TRBV19 and TRBJ2-2; D unclear. The V end lost 2 bases, the J end lost 5 bases, and 9 bases lay between the germline ends. The CDR3 is made up of 14 amino acids. Germline CDR1 and CDR2: LNHDA and SQIVND (reference sequence). The CDR3: CASSISVSTGELFF. The CDR3 DNA is TGTGCCAGTAGTATATCGGTTTCTACCGGGGAGCTGTTTTTT. Full variable domain (remainder filled in from reference TRBV19 and TRBJ2-2): DGGITQSPKYLFRKEGQNVTLSCEQNLNHDAMYWYRQDPGQGLRLIYYSQIVNDFQKGDIAEGYSVSREKKESFPLTVTSAQKNPTAFYLCASSISVSTGELFFGEGSRLTVL.

This clonotype has at least ten counts. The chain joins TRBV9 to TRBJ2-2; D may be TRBD2 (6 bases). This CDR3 has 13 amino acids. Germline loops: CDR1 SGDLS, CDR2 YYNGEE. V lost 7 bases and J 6 bases, leaving 13 bases between the germline ends. DNA of the CDR3: TGTGCCAGCGGGAGGTTGAGAGCCGGGGAGCTGTTTTTT. Translation: CASGRLRAGELFF. The full variable domain, in which reference TRBV9 and TRBJ2-2 provide the parts outside the CDR3, is DSGVTQTPKHLITATGQRVTLRCSPRSGDLSVYWYQQSLDQGLQFLIQYYNGEERAKGNILERFSAQQFPDLHSELNLSSLELGDSALYFCASGRLRAGELFFGEGSRLTVL.

This clonotype has ten or more counts. This chain uses TRBV12-3 or TRBV12-4 with TRBJ1-5, with D uncertain. CDR3 length equals 14 residues. Trimming cost V 2 bases and J 7 bases, with 12 bases left between them. CDR3 amino acids: CASSLNGPAQPQHF. As DNA, the CDR3 is TGTGCCAGCAGTTTAAATGGTCCGGCCCAGCCCCAGCATTTT.

This clonotype was observed many times. The genes are TRBV28 and TRBJ1-4, with D tentatively TRBD1 (6 bases). Per the germline V gene, CDR1 is MDHEN and CDR2 is SYDVKM. The CDR3 runs to 14 residues. Trimming left V 6 bases short and J 5 bases short, with 13 bases between. The CDR3: CASSLQGRNEKLFF. The CDR3 DNA reads as TGTGCCAGCAGCCTCCAGGGGAGGAATGAAAAACTGTTTTTT.

The chain has TRBV20-1 and TRBJ2-7; D is perhaps TRBD2 (5 bases). V lost 1 base and J lost 2, with 15 bases in between. The germline gives CDR1 DFQATT, CDR2 SNEGSKA (reference sequence). This CDR3 region has 15 residues. The CDR3 protein is CSARVQGRPTYEQYF. CDR3 DNA: TGCAGTGCTAGAGTCCAAGGGAGACCCACCTACGAGCAGTACTTC.

This clonotype showed up many times. The J gene is TRBJ2-3, the V gene TRBV19; the match to TRBD2 covers 13 bases. V lost 7 bases and J lost 4; bases outside the gene matches: 14. The CDR3 has 18 amino acids. CDR1 is LNHDA, CDR2 SQIVND, per germline (reference sequence). CDR3 sequence: CASTYLPGLAGVPDTQYF. CDR3 in DNA: TGTGCCAGTACCTACCTCCCTGGACTAGCGGGAGTCCCAGATACGCAGTATTTT.

This clonotype was counted ten times or more. The rearrangement uses TRBV6-5 and TRBJ1-4, with D uncertain. Deletions cut 5 bases from V and 4 bases from J, with 17 bases between. CDR3 length: 16 amino acids. Germline CDR1 MNHEY, CDR2 SVGAGI. In nucleotides, the CDR3 is TGTGCCAGCAGTCCGGGCGTTTCGCCACTTAATGAAAAACTGTTTTTT. It encodes CASSPGVSPLNEKLFF.

This clonotype was detected ten times or more. The rearrangement uses TRBV7-3 and TRBJ2-5, with a tentative D call TRBD1 (6 bases). CDR3 size: 15 residues. Germline V gene sequence: CDR1 SGHTA, CDR2 FQGTGA. Trimming removed 1 base from V and 4 bases from J, with 13 bases in between. This CDR3 reads CASSLSGGWLETQYF. The CDR3 region has the DNA TGTGCCAGCAGCTTAAGTGGGGGCTGGTTAGAGACCCAGTACTTC.

The chain links TRBV19 to TRBJ2-7; no clear D gene. CDR1 is LNHDA and CDR2 is SQIVND in the germline V gene (reference sequence). The CDR3 covers 15 residues. The V and J ends lost 3 bases and 0 bases respectively, with 12 bases between them. In nucleotides, the CDR3 is TGTGCCAGTAGTATCCAGACGGCCAGCTCCTACGAGCAGTACTTC. Translating gives CASSIQTASSYEQYF.